A single sample gave rise to the 21 T cell receptor beta chains below, sequenced in a study of blood T cell repertoires in COVID-19. The method was immunoSEQ multiplex PCR; TCRdb's version includes in-frame clones alone and lacks a portion of them. The data contain roughly 280,000 clones, 70% to 90% of them seen just once; the ten biggest clones take up over 5%. The sample was peripheral blood. These receptors originate from a woman aged 60-70 years with COVID-19, enrolled during active disease.

This chain connects TRBV5-1 to TRBJ1-2; the D gene is possibly TRBD1 (6 bases). Germline V gives CDR1 SGHRS, CDR2 YFSETQ. V dropped 4 bases and J dropped 3 bases, with 10 bases sitting between them. CDR3 size: 13 residues. The CDR3 sequence: CASSPQGYYGYTF. The CDR3 DNA sequence: TGCGCCAGCAGCCCACAGGGATACTATGGCTACACCTTC.

The V and J genes are TRBV29-1 and TRBJ1-5, with D tentatively TRBD1 (5 bases). The CDR3 runs to 15 residues. Trimming cost V 4 bases and J 2 bases, with 15 bases left between them. In germline, CDR1 is SQVTM, CDR2 ANQGSEA. The CDR3 is CSVGEGSTGNQPQHF. CDR3 coding DNA: TGCAGCGTTGGAGAGGGGAGTACGGGCAATCAGCCCCAGCATTTT. The variable domain in full, with the rest retrieved from reference TRBV29-1 and TRBJ1-5, is SAVISQKPSRDICQRGTSLTIQCQVDSQVTMMFWYRQQPGQSLTLIATANQGSEATYESGFVIDKFPISRPNLTFSTLTVSNMSPEDSSIYLCSVGEGSTGNQPQHFGDGTRLSIL.

The chain combines TRBV5-1 with TRBJ1-1; D unclear. Germline V lookup: CDR1 SGHRS, CDR2 YFSETQ. The CDR3 has 14 amino acids. Trimming stripped 5 bases from V and 2 bases from J, with 13 bases between. The CDR3 here is CASRMEQLNTEAFF. The CDR3 coding sequence is TGCGCCAGCAGGATGGAACAGTTAAACACTGAAGCTTTCTTT. The variable domain in full, with the rest retrieved from reference TRBV5-1 and TRBJ1-1, is KAGVTQTPRYLIKTRGQQVTLSCSPISGHRSVSWYQQTPGQGLQFLFEYFSETQRNKGNFPGRFSGRQFSNSRSEMNVSTLELGDSALYLCASRMEQLNTEAFFGQGTRLTVV.

The chain has TRBV7-9 and TRBJ1-6; D might be TRBD1 (6 bases). V lost 5 bases and J 5 bases, leaving 10 bases between the germline ends. In germline, CDR1 is SEHNR, CDR2 FQNEAQ (reference sequence). The CDR3 runs 14 residues. The CDR3 reads CASSIRTDNSPLHF. The CDR3 coding sequence is TGTGCCAGCAGCATAAGGACAGATAATTCACCCCTCCACTTT.

The chain employs TRBV7-2 and TRBJ2-3; 8 positions match TRBD1. The CDR3 contains 14 residues. With 3 bases clipped from V and 8 bases from J, the junction kept 7 bases outside the gene matches. The germline CDR1 and CDR2 sequences are SGHTA and FQGNSA. The CDR3 DNA reads TGTGCCAGCAGCTTGGACCAGGGGGCACCTACGCAGTATTTT. This encodes CASSLDQGAPTQYF.

The chain couples TRBV18 to TRBJ1-1; D ambiguous. The V end was cut by 4 bases, the J end by 5 bases, with 11 bases between. This CDR3 is 13 amino acids long. Germline V gives CDR1 KGHSH, CDR2 LQKENI. The CDR3 sequence: CASSQVGETEAFF. The CDR3 DNA sequence: TGTGCCAGCTCACAAGTGGGAGAGACTGAAGCTTTCTTT. Supplemented by reference TRBV18 and TRBJ1-1, the full variable domain reads NAGVMQNPRHLVRRRGQEARLRCSPMKGHSHVYWYRQLPEEGLKFMVYLQKENIIDESGMPKERFSAEFPKEGPSILRIQQVVRGDSAAYFCASSQVGETEAFFGQGTRLTVV.

The gene calls are TRBV5-1 and TRBJ1-4, with D maybe TRBD1 (5 bases). The CDR3 is made up of 15 amino acids. With 0 bases removed from V and 3 bases from J, the gap between germline ends came to 9 bases. Germline values: CDR1 SGHRS, CDR2 YFSETQ. CDR3 DNA sequence: TGCGCCAGCAGCTTGGTGGCAGGGCCTAATGAAAAACTGTTTTTT. Translation gives CASSLVAGPNEKLFF.

This clone was counted only a few times. CDR3 nucleotides: TGTGCCAGCAGCGGCAGGGTTCAGACTGAAGCTTTCTTT. Translated, it gives CASSGRVQTEAFF. The rearrangement links TRBV7-8 to TRBJ1-1; a possible D gene is TRBD1 (5 bases). Trimming left V 5 bases short and J 5 bases short, with 12 bases between. This CDR3 comprises 13 residues. Looked up from germline, CDR1 is SGHVS and CDR2 is FQNEAQ. Full variable domain (missing parts from reference TRBV7-8 and TRBJ1-1): GAGVSQSPRYKVAKRGQDVALRCDPISGHVSLFWYQQALGQGPEFLTYFQNEAQLDKSGLPSDRFFAERPEGSVSTLKIQRTQQEDSAVYLCASSGRVQTEAFFGQGTRLTVV.

V gene TRBV5-6 combines with J gene TRBJ2-7; the D is unclear. Germline V gene data show CDR1 as SGHDT and CDR2 as YYEEEE. Between the trimmed V and J ends, which lost 4 bases and 3 bases, there was a span of 5 bases. The CDR3 runs to 11 residues. CDR3 bases: TGTGCCAGCAGCAACTTCTACGAGCAGTACTTC. Protein sequence: CASSNFYEQYF. Filled out from reference TRBV5-6 and TRBJ2-7, the complete variable domain reads DAGVTQSPTHLIKTRGQQVTLRCSPKSGHDTVSWYQQALGQGPQFIFQYYEEEERQRGNFPDRFSGHQFPNYSSELNVNALLLGDSALYLCASSNFYEQYFGPGTRLTVT.

J is TRBJ2-2 and V is TRBV7-9; tentatively, D is TRBD2 (6 bases). This CDR3 spans 15 amino acids. Trimming shortened V by 3 bases and J by 2 bases, and 10 bases separated the two germline ends. Germline-derived CDR1 and CDR2 are SEHNR and FQNEAQ (reference sequence). The CDR3 region has the DNA TGTGCCAGCAGCTTCCCGCGGGGCAACACCGGGGAGCTGTTTTTT. It encodes CASSFPRGNTGELFF.

The V gene is TRBV7-3, the J gene TRBJ2-3; 12 bases are shared with TRBD2. With 5 bases clipped from V and 6 bases from J, the junction kept 6 bases outside the gene matches. The CDR3 is 15 amino acids. The germline gives CDR1 SGHTA, CDR2 FQGTGA. The CDR3 DNA follows: TGTGCCAGCAGCCTAGCGGGAGGGGTCGTGGATACGCAGTATTTT. This codes for CASSLAGGVVDTQYF. Full variable domain (outside the CDR3, taken from reference TRBV7-3 and TRBJ2-3): GAGVSQTPSNKVTEKGKYVELRCDPISGHTALYWYRQSLGQGPEFLIYFQGTGAADDSGLPNDRFFAVRPEGSVSTLKIQRTERGDSAVYLCASSLAGGVVDTQYFGPGTRLTVL.

The V call is TRBV7-2, the J call TRBJ1-1, with 7 bases lining up with TRBD1. The CDR3 spans 13 residues. Germline V gene sequence: CDR1 SGHTA, CDR2 FQGNSA. V was clipped by 5 bases and J by 1 base; unmatched bases: 1. CDR3 nucleotide sequence: TGTGCCAGCAGCCGGGACAGGAACACTGAAGCTTTCTTT. The encoded protein is CASSRDRNTEAFF.

J is TRBJ1-5 and V is TRBV24-1; D call uncertain. The V and J ends lost 2 bases and 0 bases respectively, with 7 bases between them. CDR1 and CDR2 (germline): KGHDR, SFDVKD. This CDR3 region has 15 residues. CDR3 nucleotides: TGTGCCACCAGTGATTCCGACTATAGCAATCAGCCCCAGCATTTT. As protein: CATSDSDYSNQPQHF.

The chain carries TRBV7-6 and TRBJ1-1; 8 bases agree with TRBD1. V shed 5 bases, J shed 5 bases, and the junction held 4 bases outside the gene matches. The CDR3 totals 13 residues. Germline V CDR1 and CDR2: SGHVS, FNYEAQ. CDR3 DNA: TGTGCCAGCAGCCGAACAGGGGGGACTGAAGCTTTCTTT. Translating gives CASSRTGGTEAFF.

The CDR3 DNA follows: TGTGCCAGCACCAGGGTCCGGAGCACTGAAGCTTTCTTT. This gives the protein CASTRVRSTEAFF. The chain has TRBV28 and TRBJ1-1; weak D call: TRBD1 (5 bases). The V and J ends lost 7 bases and 4 bases respectively, with 13 bases between them. This CDR3 has 13 residues. From germline, CDR1 is MDHEN and CDR2 SYDVKM.

The V gene is TRBV27, the J gene TRBJ2-1; 16 nucleotides match TRBD2. Germline lookup yields CDR1 MNHEY and CDR2 SMNVEV (reference sequence). The CDR3 is 18 amino acids. Losses at the gene ends were 3 bases for V and 5 bases for J; bases not matched to a gene: 7. The CDR3 coding sequence is TGTGCCAGCAGTTTCGCCCGGGGACTAGCGGGAGGGGACAATGAGCAGTTCTTC. This translates into CASSFARGLAGGDNEQFF.

The V gene is TRBV5-1, the J gene TRBJ1-5; no clear D gene. Germline V gene sequence: CDR1 SGHRS, CDR2 YFSETQ. The CDR3 has 14 residues. Trimming removed 0 bases from V and 9 bases from J, with 13 bases in between. CDR3 protein: CASSLDGGKLPQHF. In nucleotides, the CDR3 is TGCGCCAGCAGCTTGGACGGCGGTAAATTGCCCCAGCATTTT.

This clone was picked up one time. The rearrangement uses TRBV2 and TRBJ2-3; 8 nucleotides line up with TRBD2. The length of the CDR3 is 18 residues. In germline, CDR1 is SNHLY, CDR2 FYNNEI. The ends lost 5 bases at V and 8 bases at J; junction bases unmatched: 21. The CDR3 coding sequence is TGTGCCAGCAGTCCCCCCCGGGGGGGCGGGAGGACCCAGGGTACGCAGTATTTT. It translates to CASSPPRGGGRTQGTQYF.

This sequence joins TRBV15 and TRBJ1-5; the match to TRBD1 covers 7 bases. CDR3 length equals 17 residues. CDR1 and CDR2 (germline): LNHNV, YYDKDF (reference sequence). V gave up 0 bases and J gave up 2 bases; unmatched junction bases: 7. Here the CDR3 DNA reads TGTGCCACCAGCAGAGAACAGGGGAGGTGGGGCAATCAGCCCCAGCATTTT. Its protein product is CATSREQGRWGNQPQHF.

This sequence joins TRBV29-1 and TRBJ1-5; 9 bases are a match to TRBD1. CDR3 size: 15 residues. V was pared by 4 bases and J by 3 bases, with 7 bases of the junction left unmatched. CDR1 is SQVTM and CDR2 is ANQGSEA in the germline V gene. The CDR3 spells CSVALDRGANQPQHF. Written as DNA, the CDR3 is TGCAGCGTTGCTCTGGACAGGGGTGCCAATCAGCCCCAGCATTTT. Combining the CDR3 with reference TRBV29-1 and TRBJ1-5 gives the whole variable domain SAVISQKPSRDICQRGTSLTIQCQVDSQVTMMFWYRQQPGQSLTLIATANQGSEATYESGFVIDKFPISRPNLTFSTLTVSNMSPEDSSIYLCSVALDRGANQPQHFGDGTRLSIL.

The rearrangement links TRBV30 to TRBJ2-5; D is possibly TRBD1 (7 bases). This CDR3 has 13 residues. Germline CDR1 GTSNPN, CDR2 SVGIG (reference sequence). V dropped 5 bases and J dropped 1 base, with 11 bases sitting between them. The DNA of the CDR3 is TGTGCCTGGCAGGGGGGAATCCAAGAGACCCAGTACTTC. Its translation is CAWQGGIQETQYF. Full variable domain (missing parts from reference TRBV30 and TRBJ2-5): SQTIHQWPATLVQPVGSPLSLECTVEGTSNPNLYWYRQAAGRGLQLLFYSVGIGQISSEVPQNLSASRPQDRQFILSSKKLLLSDSGFYLCAWQGGIQETQYFGPGTRLLVL.